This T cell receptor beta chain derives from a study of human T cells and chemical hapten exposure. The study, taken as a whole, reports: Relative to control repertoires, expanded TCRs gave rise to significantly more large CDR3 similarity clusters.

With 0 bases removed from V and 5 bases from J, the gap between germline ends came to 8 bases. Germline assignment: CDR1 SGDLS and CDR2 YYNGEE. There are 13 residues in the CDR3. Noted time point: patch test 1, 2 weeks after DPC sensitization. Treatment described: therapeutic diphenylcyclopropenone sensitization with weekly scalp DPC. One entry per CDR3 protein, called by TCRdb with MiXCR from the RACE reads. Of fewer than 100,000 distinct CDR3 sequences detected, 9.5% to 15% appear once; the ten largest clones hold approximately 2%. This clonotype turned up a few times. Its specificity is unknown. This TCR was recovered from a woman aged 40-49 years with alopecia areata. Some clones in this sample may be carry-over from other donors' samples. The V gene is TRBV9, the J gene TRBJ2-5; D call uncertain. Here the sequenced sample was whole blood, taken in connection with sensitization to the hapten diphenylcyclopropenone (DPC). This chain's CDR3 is CASSVGNWETQYF. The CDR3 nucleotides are TGTGCCAGCAGCGTAGGTAATTGGGAGACCCAGTACTTC.